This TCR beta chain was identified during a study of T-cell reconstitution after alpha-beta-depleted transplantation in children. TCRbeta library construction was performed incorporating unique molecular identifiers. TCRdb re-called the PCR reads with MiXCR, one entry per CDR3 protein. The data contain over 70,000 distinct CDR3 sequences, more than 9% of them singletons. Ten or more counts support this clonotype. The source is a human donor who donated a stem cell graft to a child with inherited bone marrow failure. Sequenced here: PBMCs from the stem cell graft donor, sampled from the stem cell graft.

Here the CDR3 reads CASSRGGVPDTQYF. The CDR3 DNA sequence: TGCGCCAGCAGCAGGGGCGGGGTCCCAGATACGCAGTATTTT. V is TRBV5-1 and J is TRBJ2-3; D may be TRBD2 (6 bases). The V end was cut by 4 bases, the J end by 4 bases, with 13 bases between. This CDR3 comprises 14 residues. CDR1 is SGHRS and CDR2 is YFSETQ in the germline V gene.